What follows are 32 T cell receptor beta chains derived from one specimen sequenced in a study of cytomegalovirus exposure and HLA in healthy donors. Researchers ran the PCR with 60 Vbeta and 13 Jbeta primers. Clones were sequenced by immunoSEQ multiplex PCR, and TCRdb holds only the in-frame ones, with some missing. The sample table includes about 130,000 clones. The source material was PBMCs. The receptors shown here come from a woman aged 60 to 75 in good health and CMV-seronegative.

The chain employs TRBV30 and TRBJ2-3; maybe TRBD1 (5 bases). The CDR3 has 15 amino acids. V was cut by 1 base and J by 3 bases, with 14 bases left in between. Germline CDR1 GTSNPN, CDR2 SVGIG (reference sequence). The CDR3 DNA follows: TGTGCCTGGAGTGAGGGGCAGGGATATACAGATACGCAGTATTTT. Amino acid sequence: CAWSEGQGYTDTQYF. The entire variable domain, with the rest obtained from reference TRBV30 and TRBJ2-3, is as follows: SQTIHQWPATLVQPVGSPLSLECTVEGTSNPNLYWYRQAAGRGLQLLFYSVGIGQISSEVPQNLSASRPQDRQFILSSKKLLLSDSGFYLCAWSEGQGYTDTQYFGPGTRLTVL.

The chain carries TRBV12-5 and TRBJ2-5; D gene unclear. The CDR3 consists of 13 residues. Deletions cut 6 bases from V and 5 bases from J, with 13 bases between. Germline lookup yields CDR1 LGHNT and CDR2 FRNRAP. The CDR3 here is CASGHSGRETQYF. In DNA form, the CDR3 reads TGTGCTAGTGGCCATTCGGGTAGGGAGACCCAGTACTTC.

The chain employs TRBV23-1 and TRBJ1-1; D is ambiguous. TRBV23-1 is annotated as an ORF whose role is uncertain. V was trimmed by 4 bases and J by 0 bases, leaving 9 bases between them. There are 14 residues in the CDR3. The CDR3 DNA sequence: TGCGCCAGCAGTCCGGGTGGAGTGAACACTGAAGCTTTCTTT. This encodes CASSPGGVNTEAFF.

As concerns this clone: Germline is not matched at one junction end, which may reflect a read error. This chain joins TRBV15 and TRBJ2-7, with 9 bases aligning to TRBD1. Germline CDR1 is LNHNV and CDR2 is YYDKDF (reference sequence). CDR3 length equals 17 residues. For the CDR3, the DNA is TGTGCCACCAGCATAAGGACCGGGACAGGGAGCTCCCACGAGCAGTACTTC. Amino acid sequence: CATSIRTGTGSSHEQYF.

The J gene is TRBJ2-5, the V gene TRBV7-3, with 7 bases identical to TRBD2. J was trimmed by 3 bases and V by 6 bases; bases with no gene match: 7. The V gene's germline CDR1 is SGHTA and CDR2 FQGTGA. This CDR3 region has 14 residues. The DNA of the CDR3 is TGTGCCAGCAGTCCTCGGGCGGGGGAAGAGACCCAGTACTTC. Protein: CASSPRAGEETQYF.

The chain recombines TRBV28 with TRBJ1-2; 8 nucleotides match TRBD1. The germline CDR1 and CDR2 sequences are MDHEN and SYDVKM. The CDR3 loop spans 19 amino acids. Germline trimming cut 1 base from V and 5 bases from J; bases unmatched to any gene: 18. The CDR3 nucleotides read TGTGCCAGCAGTTTATTGGGGTCCGGGACAGGAGGGGTAGATTATGGCTACACCTTC. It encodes CASSLLGSGTGGVDYGYTF.

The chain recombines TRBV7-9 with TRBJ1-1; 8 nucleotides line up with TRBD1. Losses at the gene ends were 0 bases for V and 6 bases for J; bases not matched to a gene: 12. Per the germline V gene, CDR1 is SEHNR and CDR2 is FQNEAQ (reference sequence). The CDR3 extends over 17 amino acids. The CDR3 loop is CASSLARTGPRGSEAFF. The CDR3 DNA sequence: TGTGCCAGCAGCTTAGCCAGGACAGGGCCGAGGGGGTCTGAAGCTTTCTTT.

The DNA of the CDR3 is TGCGCCAGCAGCCCGGGGAAGGGGGCGAATTCACCCCTCCACTTT. Amino acids: CASSPGKGANSPLHF. The chain recombines TRBV5-1 with TRBJ1-6; TRBD1 matches 7 bases. The V gene's germline CDR1 is SGHRS and CDR2 YFSETQ. V trimming: 4 bases; J trimming: 7 bases; junction bases outside the gene matches: 8. This CDR3 comprises 15 residues.

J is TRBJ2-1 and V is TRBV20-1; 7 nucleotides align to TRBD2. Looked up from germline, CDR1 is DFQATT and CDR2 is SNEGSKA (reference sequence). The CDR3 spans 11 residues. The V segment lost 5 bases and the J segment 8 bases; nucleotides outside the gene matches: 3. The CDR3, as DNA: TGCAGTGCTCGGGGAGGGGATGAGCAGTTCTTC. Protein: CSARGGDEQFF.

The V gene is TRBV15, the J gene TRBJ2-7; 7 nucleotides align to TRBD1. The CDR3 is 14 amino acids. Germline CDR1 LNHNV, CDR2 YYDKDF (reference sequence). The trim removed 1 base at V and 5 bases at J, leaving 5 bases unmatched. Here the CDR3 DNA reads TGTGCCACCAGCAGAGGGCAGGGGGACCACGAGCAGTACTTC. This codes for CATSRGQGDHEQYF.

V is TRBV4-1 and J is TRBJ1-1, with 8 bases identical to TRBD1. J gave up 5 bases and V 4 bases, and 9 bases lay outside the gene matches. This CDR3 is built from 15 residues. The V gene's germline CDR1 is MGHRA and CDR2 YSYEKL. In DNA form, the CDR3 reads TGCGCCAGCAGCCTGAGGGACAGGAGCGCGACTGAAGCTTTCTTT. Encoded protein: CASSLRDRSATEAFF.

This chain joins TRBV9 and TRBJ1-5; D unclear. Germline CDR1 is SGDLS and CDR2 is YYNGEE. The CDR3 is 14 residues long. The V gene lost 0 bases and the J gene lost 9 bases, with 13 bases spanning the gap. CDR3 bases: TGTGCCAGCAGCGTAGGTCCGGGGTTGGGGCCCCAGCATTTT. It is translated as CASSVGPGLGPQHF.

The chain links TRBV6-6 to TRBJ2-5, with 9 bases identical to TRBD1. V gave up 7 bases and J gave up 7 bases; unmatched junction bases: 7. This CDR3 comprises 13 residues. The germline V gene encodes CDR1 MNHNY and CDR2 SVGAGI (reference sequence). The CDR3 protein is CASTDRGEWTQYF. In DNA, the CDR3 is TGTGCCAGCACCGACAGGGGGGAATGGACCCAGTACTTC.

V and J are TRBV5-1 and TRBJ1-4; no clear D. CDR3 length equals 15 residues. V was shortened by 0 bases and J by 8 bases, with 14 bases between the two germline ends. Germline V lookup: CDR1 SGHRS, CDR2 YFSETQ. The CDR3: CASSLGGSLGEKLFF. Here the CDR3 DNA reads TGCGCCAGCAGCTTGGGTGGGAGTCTGGGGGAAAAACTGTTTTTT.

In DNA form, the CDR3 reads TGTGCCAGCAGCCCAAACGGCGGGTTTCATGGCTACACCTTC. This encodes CASSPNGGFHGYTF. The rearrangement joins TRBV7-3 to TRBJ1-2, with no clear D. The V end lost 5 bases, the J end lost 6 bases, and 16 bases lay between the germline ends. This CDR3 has 14 amino acids. The germline gives CDR1 SGHTA, CDR2 FQGTGA.

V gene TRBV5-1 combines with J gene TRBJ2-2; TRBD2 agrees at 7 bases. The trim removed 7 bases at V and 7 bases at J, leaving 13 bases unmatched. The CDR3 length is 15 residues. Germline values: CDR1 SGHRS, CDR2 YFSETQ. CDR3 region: CASVLGARGSGELFF. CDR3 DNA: TGCGCCAGCGTCCTCGGGGCGCGGGGGAGCGGGGAGCTGTTTTTT. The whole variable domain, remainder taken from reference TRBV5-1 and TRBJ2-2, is KAGVTQTPRYLIKTRGQQVTLSCSPISGHRSVSWYQQTPGQGLQFLFEYFSETQRNKGNFPGRFSGRQFSNSRSEMNVSTLELGDSALYLCASVLGARGSGELFFGEGSRLTVL.

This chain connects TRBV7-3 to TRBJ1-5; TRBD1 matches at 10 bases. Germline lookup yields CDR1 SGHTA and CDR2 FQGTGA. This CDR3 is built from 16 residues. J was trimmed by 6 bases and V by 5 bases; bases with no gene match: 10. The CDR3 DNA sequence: TGTGCCAGCAGCCCCCAAGGCGGGGACAGGGGTCAGCCCCAGCATTTT. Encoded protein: CASSPQGGDRGQPQHF.

CDR3: CASRIETGGSEKLFF. Here the CDR3 DNA reads TGTGCCAGCAGGATCGAGACAGGGGGCTCTGAAAAACTGTTTTTT. The rearrangement links TRBV2 to TRBJ1-4, with 10 bases identical to TRBD1. The CDR3 consists of 15 residues. Germline V gene lookup returns CDR1 SNHLY and CDR2 FYNNEI. The ends lost 6 bases at V and 7 bases at J; junction bases unmatched: 8. Full variable domain (remainder filled in from reference TRBV2 and TRBJ1-4): EPEVTQTPSHQVTQMGQEVILRCVPISNHLYFYWYRQILGQKVEFLVSFYNNEISEKSEIFDDQFSVERPDGSNFTLKIRSTKLEDSAMYFCASRIETGGSEKLFFGSGTQLSVL.

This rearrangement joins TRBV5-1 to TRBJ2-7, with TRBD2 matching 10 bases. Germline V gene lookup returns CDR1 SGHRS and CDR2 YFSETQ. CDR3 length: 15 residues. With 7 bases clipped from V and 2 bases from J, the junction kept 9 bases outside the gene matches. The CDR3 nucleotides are TGCGCCAGCGCGGAATCCGGACTAGCGGCCTACGAGCAGTACTTC. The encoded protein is CASAESGLAAYEQYF.

Here the CDR3 reads CASSSTSGVYNEQFF. The CDR3 DNA is TGCGCCAGCAGCTCGACTAGCGGGGTATACAATGAGCAGTTCTTC. The genes are TRBV5-1 and TRBJ2-1; 11 bases fit TRBD2. V trimming: 3 bases; J trimming: 4 bases; junction bases outside the gene matches: 3. Germline loops: CDR1 SGHRS, CDR2 YFSETQ. This CDR3 is built from 15 residues.

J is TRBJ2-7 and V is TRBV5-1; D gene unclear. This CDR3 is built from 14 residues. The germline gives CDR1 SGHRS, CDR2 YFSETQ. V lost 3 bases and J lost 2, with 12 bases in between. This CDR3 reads CASSSSPPAYEQYF. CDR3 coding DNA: TGCGCCAGCAGCTCTTCGCCCCCGGCCTACGAGCAGTACTTC.

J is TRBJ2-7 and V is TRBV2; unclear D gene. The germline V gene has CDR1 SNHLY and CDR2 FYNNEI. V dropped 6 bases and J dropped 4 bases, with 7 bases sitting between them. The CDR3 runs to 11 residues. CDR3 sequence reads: CASSEHYEQYF. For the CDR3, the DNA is TGTGCCAGCAGCGAACATTACGAGCAGTACTTC. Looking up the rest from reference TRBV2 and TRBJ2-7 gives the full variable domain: EPEVTQTPSHQVTQMGQEVILRCVPISNHLYFYWYRQILGQKVEFLVSFYNNEISEKSEIFDDQFSVERPDGSNFTLKIRSTKLEDSAMYFCASSEHYEQYFGPGTRLTVT.

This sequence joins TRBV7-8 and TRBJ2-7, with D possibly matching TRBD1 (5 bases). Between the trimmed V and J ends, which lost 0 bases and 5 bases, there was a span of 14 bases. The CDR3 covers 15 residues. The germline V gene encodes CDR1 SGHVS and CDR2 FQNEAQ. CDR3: CASSLAIRVIDEQYF. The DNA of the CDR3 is TGTGCCAGCAGCTTAGCAATCAGGGTAATAGACGAGCAGTACTTC.

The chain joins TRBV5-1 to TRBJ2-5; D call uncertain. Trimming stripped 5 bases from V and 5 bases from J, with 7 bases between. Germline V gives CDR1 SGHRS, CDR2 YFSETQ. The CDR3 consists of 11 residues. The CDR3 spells CASRSQETQYF. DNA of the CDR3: TGCGCCAGCAGGTCGCAGGAGACCCAGTACTTC.

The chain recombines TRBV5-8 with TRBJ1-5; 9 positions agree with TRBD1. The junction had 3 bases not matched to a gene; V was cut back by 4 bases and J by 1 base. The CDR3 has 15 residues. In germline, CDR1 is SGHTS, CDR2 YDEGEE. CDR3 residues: CASSQGQGSNQPQHF. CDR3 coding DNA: TGTGCCAGCAGCCAGGGACAGGGAAGCAATCAGCCCCAGCATTTT.

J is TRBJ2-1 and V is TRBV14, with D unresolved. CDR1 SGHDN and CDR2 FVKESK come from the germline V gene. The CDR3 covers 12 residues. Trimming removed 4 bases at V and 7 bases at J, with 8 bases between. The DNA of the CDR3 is TGTGCCAGCAGCCCGGGTTGGAATGAGCAGTTCTTC. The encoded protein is CASSPGWNEQFF.

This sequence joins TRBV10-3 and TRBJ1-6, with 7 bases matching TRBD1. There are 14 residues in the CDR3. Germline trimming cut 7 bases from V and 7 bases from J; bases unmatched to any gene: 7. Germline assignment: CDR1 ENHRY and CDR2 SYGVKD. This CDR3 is CAINPGQTNSPLHF. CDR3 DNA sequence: TGTGCCATCAATCCGGGACAGACCAATTCACCCCTCCACTTT.

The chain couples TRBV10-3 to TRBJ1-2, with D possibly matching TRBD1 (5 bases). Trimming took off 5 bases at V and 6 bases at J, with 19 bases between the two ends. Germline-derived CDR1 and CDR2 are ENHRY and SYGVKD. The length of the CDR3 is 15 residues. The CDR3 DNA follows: TGTGCCATCAGTCAGGGCGGGGCAGTGCAGGATGGCTACACCTTC. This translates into CAISQGGAVQDGYTF.

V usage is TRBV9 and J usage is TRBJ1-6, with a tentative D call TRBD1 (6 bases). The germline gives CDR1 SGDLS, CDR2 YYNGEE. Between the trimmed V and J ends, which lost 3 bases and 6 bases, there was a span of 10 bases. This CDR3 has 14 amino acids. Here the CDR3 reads CASSAQGANSPLHF. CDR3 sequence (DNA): TGTGCCAGCAGCGCACAGGGAGCTAATTCACCCCTCCACTTT.

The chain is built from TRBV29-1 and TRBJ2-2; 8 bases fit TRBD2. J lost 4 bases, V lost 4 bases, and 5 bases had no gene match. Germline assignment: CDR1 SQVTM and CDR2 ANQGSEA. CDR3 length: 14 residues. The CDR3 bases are TGCAGCGTTGTTTGGCGGGAGGTCACCGGGGAGCTGTTTTTT. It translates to CSVVWREVTGELFF.

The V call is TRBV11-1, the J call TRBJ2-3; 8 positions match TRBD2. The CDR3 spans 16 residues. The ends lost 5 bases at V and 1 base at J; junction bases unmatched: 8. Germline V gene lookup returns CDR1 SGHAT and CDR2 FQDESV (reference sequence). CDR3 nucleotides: TGTGCCAGCAGCGGGTTATGGCGGGGGGGCACAGATACGCAGTATTTT. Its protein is CASSGLWRGGTDTQYF.

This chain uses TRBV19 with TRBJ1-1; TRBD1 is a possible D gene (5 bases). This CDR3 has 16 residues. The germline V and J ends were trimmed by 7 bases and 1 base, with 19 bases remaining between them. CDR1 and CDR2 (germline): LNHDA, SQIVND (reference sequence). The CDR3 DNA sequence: TGTGCCAGTACCCTCGTCCTCGGGGGGTCGAACACTGAAGCTTTCTTT. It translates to CASTLVLGGSNTEAFF.